The TCR beta chain described here comes from a study of blood T cell repertoires in COVID-19 (dated by TCRdb to about 2020). Regarding the study in general: Samples from collaborators originated in the United States, Italy and Spain and spanned both the acute and convalescent phases of COVID-19. The samples were drawn from two sources: the first 160 participants of the ongoing ImmuneRACE study, and about 1,300 subjects contributed by 6 global collaborators. A de-identified subject ID, COVID-19 status, age in years and sex were almost always included in the sample metadata. A freely available public database, intended as a resource for researchers studying the immune response to SARS-CoV-2, is where the repertoires were released. The material from the prospective study consisted of cDNA or gDNA derived from T cells, B-cell-depleted T cells, or PBMCs. Where available, HLA class I and class II types were taken from metadata supplied by the sample provider and were not determined by assay-based typing. The dataset comprised deeply sampled blood TCRbeta repertoires from subjects exposed to, actively infected with, or recovered from COVID-19.

Each collaborating institution followed its own protocols to collect whole blood in K2EDTA tubes. Collaborator samples were shipped for TCRbeta analysis as frozen whole blood, isolated PBMCs, or DNA extracted from either sample type. Comment on this clone: Its antigen is unknown. No base quality information exists; no much larger clone differs at one position.

The CDR3 goes from the cysteine to the phenylalanine over 11 residues. Solely the CDR3 DNA is kept, with 33 bases framed from the first base. The germline V gene (reference sequence) supplies CDR1 GTSNPN and CDR2 SVGIG. The germline ends are 8 bases apart after V is trimmed by 5 bases and J by 4 bases. The immunoSEQ Assay, a bias-controlled multiplex PCR, was used to amplify TCRbeta CDR3 regions from genomic DNA. The paper's data handling went like this. The number of nucleated cells in each sample was estimated by amplification of reference gene primers within the assay. To quantify the absolute abundance of each unique TCRbeta CDR3 rearrangement, sequence reads were collapsed and filtered. For each sample, productive Simpson clonality was calculated by taking the square root of Simpson's diversity index across productive rearrangements. The table was pulled from immuneACCESS by TCRdb, which kept in-frame rearrangements only. Such tables lose some clones; where checked, under half of the loss comes from unresolved V genes, and the rest has no known cause. V and J calls and clone size are those listed in that table; D and trimming were worked out from the DNA. A total of over 95,000 clones appear in this sample, around 88% of them only once. Clones ranked in the top ten supply about a fifth of the sample.

General study outcomes and caveats: Clinical and demographic metadata were provided uncurated, with the amount varying by source and participant.

Sequenced: peripheral blood. The TCR was taken from a human donor with acute or convalescent COVID-19. The donor label of this sample is uncertain. The sequence links TRBV30 to TRBJ1-1, with no confident D gene call. DNA sequence: TGTGCCTGGCGGCGGAGCACTGAAGCTTTCTTT. This translates into CAWRRSTEAFF.